A single T cell receptor (beta chain) is shown here with its context. What it binds is unknown. V was cut by 3 bases and J by 1 base, with 6 bases left in between. The CDR3 has 13 residues. Germline CDR1 reads SGHTA; CDR2 reads FQGTGA. Data came from immunoSEQ multiplex PCR; TCRdb stores just in-frame clones and leaves some out. The sample lists approximately 65,000 clones; roughly 78% were seen once. This sample was taken from a study of siplizumab effects on memory and regulatory T cells. Broader study findings: Apparently key alloresponse contributors, naive T cells also seemed more diverse than memory cells. Siplizumab gave mappable alloreactive CD4+ clones an average Treg-derived fraction of 68.8%, against around 27% in controls. Just a small share of alloreactive clones was traced back to unstimulated subsets.

Sequence data were generated for unstimulated naive, memory, effector memory and TEMRA subsets in a few donor pairs. This sequence was found in a human donor in good health. The sequenced sample consisted of memory CD4+ T cells sorted from blood. This rearrangement joins TRBV7-3 to TRBJ2-5, with a possible D match to TRBD1 (5 bases). DNA of the CDR3: TGTGCCAGCAGCTTGGGGCTCCAAGAGACCCAGTACTTC. This encodes CASSLGLQETQYF.